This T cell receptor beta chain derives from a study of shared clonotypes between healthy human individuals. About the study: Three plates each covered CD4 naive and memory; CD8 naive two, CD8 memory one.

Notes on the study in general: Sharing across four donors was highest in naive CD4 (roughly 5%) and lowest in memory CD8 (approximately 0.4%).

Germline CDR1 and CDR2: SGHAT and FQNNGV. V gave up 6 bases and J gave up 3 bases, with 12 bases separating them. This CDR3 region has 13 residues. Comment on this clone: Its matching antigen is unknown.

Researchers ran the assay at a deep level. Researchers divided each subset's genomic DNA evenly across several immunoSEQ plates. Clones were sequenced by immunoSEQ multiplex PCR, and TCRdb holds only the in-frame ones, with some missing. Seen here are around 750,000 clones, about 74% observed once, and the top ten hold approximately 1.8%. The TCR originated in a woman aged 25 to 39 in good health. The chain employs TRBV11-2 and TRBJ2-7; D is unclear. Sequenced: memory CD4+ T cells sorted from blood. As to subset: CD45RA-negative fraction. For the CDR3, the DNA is TGTGCCAGCAGGAGACCGAGCGACTACGAGCAGTACTTC. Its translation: CASRRPSDYEQYF.